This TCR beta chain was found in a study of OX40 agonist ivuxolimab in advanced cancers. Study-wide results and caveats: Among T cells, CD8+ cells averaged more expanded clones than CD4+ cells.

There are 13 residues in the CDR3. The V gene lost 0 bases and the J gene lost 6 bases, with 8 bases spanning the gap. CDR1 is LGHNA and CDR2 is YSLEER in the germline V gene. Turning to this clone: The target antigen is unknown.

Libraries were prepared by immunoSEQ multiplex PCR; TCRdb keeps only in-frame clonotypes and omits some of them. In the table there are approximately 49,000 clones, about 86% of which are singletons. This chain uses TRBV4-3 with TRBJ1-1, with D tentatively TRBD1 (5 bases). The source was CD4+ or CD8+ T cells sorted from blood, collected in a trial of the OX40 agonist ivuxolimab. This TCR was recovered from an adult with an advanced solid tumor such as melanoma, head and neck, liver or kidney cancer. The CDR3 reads CASSQDWGSEAFF. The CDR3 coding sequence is TGCGCCAGCAGCCAAGATTGGGGCTCTGAAGCTTTCTTT.